This T cell receptor beta chain was sequenced in a study of human T cells and chemical hapten exposure. Study in general: An approximately 2 cm by approximately 2 cm inner upper arm patch received 2% DPC for sensitization. Readings were taken at 6 days from patch tests that had applied 0.01% DPC to the upper back.

The time point is: pre-sensitization, week 0. Treatment given: therapeutic diphenylcyclopropenone sensitization with weekly scalp DPC. This clonotype occurred a few times. The CDR3 runs 18 residues. Trimming cost V 6 bases and J 3 bases; bases outside gene matches: 20. Germline assignment: CDR1 DFQATT and CDR2 SNEGSKA (reference sequence). TCRdb analysed the RACE reads with MiXCR anew, one entry per CDR3 protein. The table shows tens of thousands of distinct CDR3 sequences, with under 12% occurring only once. This clonotype originated in a young man with alopecia areata. Some clones in this sample may be carry-over from other donors' samples. The chain has TRBV20-1 and TRBJ2-3; 8 positions match TRBD2. Sequences were derived from whole blood, sampled in connection with sensitization to the hapten diphenylcyclopropenone (DPC). CDR3 coding DNA: TGCAGTGCGCCCCGCTCGAGCGGGAGTAAACAACATACAGATACGCAGTATTTT. Translated: CSAPRSSGSKQHTDTQYF.